This is a list of T cell receptor beta chains from one sample in a study of CD8+ T cells in alopecia areata. Using immunoSEQ multiplex PCR, the repertoire was profiled, and TCRdb retains in-frame clones only, with some absent. The sample has about 69,000 clones, approximately 64% seen once. The sequenced sample was CD8+ T cells sorted from blood, obtained at week 0. Receptors originate from a human donor with alopecia areata. Each CDR3 is given with its conserved first and last residue. The order of the fields is D gene, clone size, V gene, J gene, CDR3 DNA, CDR3 protein. A D gene is named only where the DNA matches it firmly. Expanded clones get a size class; other rows say once, few or many, or leave the size out.

TRBD2	.	TRBV13	TRBJ2-1	TGTGCCAGCAGCTCACTTCTAGCGGGAGGTCTCTATGAGCAGTTCTTC	CASSSLLAGGLYEQFF
.	once	TRBV4-1	TRBJ1-2	TGCGCCAGCACCCGGGGCCTTCCAGGGTTTTATGGCTACACCTTC	CASTRGLPGFYGYTF
TRBD2	.	TRBV13	TRBJ2-7	TGTGCCAGCAGCCCGACTAGCGGGAGTCTCGAGCAGTACTTC	CASSPTSGSLEQYF
TRBD2	.	TRBV11-3	TRBJ2-2	TGTGCCAGCAGCCCCGAGCGGGGGATGAGAACCGGGGAGCTGTTTTTT	CASSPERGMRTGELFF
TRBD2	.	TRBV2	TRBJ2-5	TGTGCCAGCAGTGAACCGGAGCTAGCGGACGAAGAGACCCAGTACTTC	CASSEPELADEETQYF
.	.	TRBV6-1	TRBJ2-3	TGTGCCAGCAGCCGAGACGGGAGTGGCACAGATACGCAGTATTTT	CASSRDGSGTDTQYF
.	.	TRBV4-1	TRBJ2-3	TGCGCCAGCAGCCGGTTGGGTCTAGGGGCTCCAGATACGCAGTATTTT	CASSRLGLGAPDTQYF
.	.	TRBV27	TRBJ2-1	TGTGCCAGCAGTTTGGGGAAGGATGAGCAGTTCTTC	CASSLGKDEQFF
TRBD2	.	TRBV30	TRBJ2-3	TGTGCCTGGTCTAGCGGGAGTGCAGATACGCAGTATTTT	CAWSSGSADTQYF
TRBD2	.	TRBV5-1	TRBJ2-3	TGCGCCAGCAGCCCTAGACTAGCGGACACAGATACGCAGTATTTT	CASSPRLADTDTQYF
TRBD2	.	TRBV2	TRBJ2-5	TGTGCCAGCAGTGGAGGCTCTAGCGGGGGGGCCATGGAGACCCAGTACTTC	CASSGGSSGGAMETQYF
TRBD1	few	TRBV7-9	TRBJ1-2	TGTGCCAGCAGCCCAGACAGGGGAGTCGGCTATGGCTACACCTTC	CASSPDRGVGYGYTF
.	few	TRBV13	TRBJ1-1	TGTGCCAGCAGCTTAACCAACACTGAAGCTTTCTTT	CASSLTNTEAFF
TRBD1	.	TRBV6-5	TRBJ2-1	TGTGCCAGCAGTAACACGGACAGGTCAGATGAGCAGTTCTTC	CASSNTDRSDEQFF
.	.	TRBV29-1	TRBJ2-5	TGCAGCGTTGAAGTTTTGGATTTGGAGCAAGAGACCCAGTACTTC	CSVEVLDLEQETQYF
.	.	TRBV29-1	TRBJ2-1	TGCGGAGGGAGACTCACCTACAATGAGCAGTTCTTC	CGGRLTYNEQFF
TRBD1	.	TRBV29-1	TRBJ2-7	TGCAGCGGGAGAGGGACAGCCTCCTACGAGCAGTACTTC	CSGRGTASYEQYF
TRBD2	.	TRBV9	TRBJ2-3	TGTGCCAGCAGCGAGGGACTAGCGGGGGTGATCACAGATACGCAGTATTTT	CASSEGLAGVITDTQYF
.	.	TRBV11-2	TRBJ2-1	TGTGCCAGCAGCCAGGGTAGAGATGAGCAGTTCTTC	CASSQGRDEQFF
.	.	TRBV2	TRBJ2-7	TGTGCCAGCGAGGGTGGGCACCCCTACGAGCAGTACTTC	CASEGGHPYEQYF
.	.	TRBV5-1	TRBJ2-2	TGCGCCAGCAGCTCTTGGTCCAGCGGGTTCCTCACCGGGGAGCTGTTTTTT	CASSSWSSGFLTGELFF
.	.	TRBV5-1	TRBJ2-1	TGCGCCAGCAGCACCCGGGACGTTGGGGACAATGAGCAGTTCTTC	CASSTRDVGDNEQFF
TRBD2	.	TRBV29-1	TRBJ2-3	TGCAGCGTTGAAGAACTAGCGGGTGGCACAGATACGCAGTATTTT	CSVEELAGGTDTQYF
TRBD1	.	TRBV4-3	TRBJ2-7	TGCGCCAGCAGCCCTCCGGACAGGGACTACGAGCAGTACTTC	CASSPPDRDYEQYF
.	few	TRBV27	TRBJ2-3	TGTGCCAGCAGCTTAGCGGACGACACAGATACGCAGTATTTT	CASSLADDTDTQYF
.	.	TRBV4-1	TRBJ2-1	TGCGCCAGCAGCCATGATCGGACAGGGCGGGGGGGCAATGAGCAGTTCTTC	CASSHDRTGRGGNEQFF
.	.	TRBV7-8	TRBJ2-5	TGTGCCAGCAGCTTAGGAGAACAGGGATGGGAGACCCAGTACTTC	CASSLGEQGWETQYF
TRBD1	.	TRBV7-9	TRBJ2-4	TGTGCCAGCAGCTCAGGACAGGCAGCCGGCAAAAACATTCAGTACTTC	CASSSGQAAGKNIQYF